The clone carrying this T cell receptor (beta chain) has just one count. This specimen belongs to a study of blood T cell repertoires in COVID-19. Overall study context: The United States, Italy and Spain supplied acute and convalescent COVID-19 samples. PBMCs, B-cell-depleted T cells, or T cells provided the cDNA or gDNA that made up the material.

The V end lost 0 bases, the J end lost 4 bases, and 10 bases lay between the germline ends. CDR1 is SGDLS and CDR2 is YYNGEE in the germline V gene. This CDR3 is 14 amino acids long. Per the study methods: Estimates of nucleated cell counts were drawn from the amplification of reference gene primers. The method was immunoSEQ multiplex PCR; TCRdb's version includes in-frame clones alone and lacks a portion of them. The V and J calls and the clone size are those of that table, but D and trimming were determined from the DNA. This table holds around 200,000 clones, about 86% found once. The genes are TRBV9 and TRBJ1-1, with a possible D match to TRBD1 (5 bases). The sample taken for sequencing was peripheral blood. The receptor comes from a woman under 30 who had recovered from COVID-19. The CDR3 DNA sequence: TGTGCCAGCAGCGTAGTCAGGGAGGGCACTGAAGCTTTCTTT. Translating it yields CASSVVREGTEAFF.